This T cell receptor (beta chain) was identified during a study of T cell responses to AZD1222 COVID-19 vaccine. CDR3 size: 13 residues. The germline gives CDR1 MNHEY, CDR2 SMNVEV (reference sequence). The ends were cut back, 4 bases at V and 5 bases at J, with 11 bases in the middle. The assay was immunoSEQ multiplex PCR, and TCRdb's table has in-frame clones only and misses some. The repertoire holds 140,000 to 150,000 clones, roughly 89% seen once, with less than 5.5% in the top ten. The chain links TRBV27 to TRBJ2-5, with a weak D call TRBD2 (6 bases). This clonotype originated in an adult in good health. This material consisted of peripheral blood, taken on day 0 of AZD1222 vaccination. The CDR3 here is CASSYRERETQYF. CDR3 coding DNA: TGTGCCAGCAGTTATCGGGAGCGGGAGACCCAGTACTTC.